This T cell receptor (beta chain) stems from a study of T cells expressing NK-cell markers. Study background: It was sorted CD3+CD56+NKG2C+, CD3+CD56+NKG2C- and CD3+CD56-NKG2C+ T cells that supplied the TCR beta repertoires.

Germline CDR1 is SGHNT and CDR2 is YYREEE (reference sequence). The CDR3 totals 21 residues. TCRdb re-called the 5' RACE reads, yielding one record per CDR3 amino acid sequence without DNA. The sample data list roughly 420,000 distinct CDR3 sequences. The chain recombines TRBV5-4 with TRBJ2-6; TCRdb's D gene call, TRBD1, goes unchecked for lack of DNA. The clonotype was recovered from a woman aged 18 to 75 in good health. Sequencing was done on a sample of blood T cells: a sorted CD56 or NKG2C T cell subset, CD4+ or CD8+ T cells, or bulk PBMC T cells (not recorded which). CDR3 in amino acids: CASSSPLRGRKRVPGANVLTF.